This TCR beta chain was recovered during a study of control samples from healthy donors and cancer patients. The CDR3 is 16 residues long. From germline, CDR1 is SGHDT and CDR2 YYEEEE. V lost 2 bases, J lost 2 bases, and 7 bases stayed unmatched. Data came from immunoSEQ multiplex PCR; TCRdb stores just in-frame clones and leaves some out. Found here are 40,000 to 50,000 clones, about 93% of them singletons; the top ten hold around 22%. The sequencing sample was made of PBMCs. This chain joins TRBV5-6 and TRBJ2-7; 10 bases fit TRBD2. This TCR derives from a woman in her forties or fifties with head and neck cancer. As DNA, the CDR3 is TGTGCCAGCAGCTTCCTAGCGGGAGTGCTAGCCTACGAGCAGTACTTC. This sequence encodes CASSFLAGVLAYEQYF.